The present entry profiles one T cell receptor (beta chain) with its context. Its antigen is as yet unknown. Losses at the gene ends were 4 bases for V and 7 bases for J; bases not matched to a gene: 9. This CDR3 comprises 15 residues. Per germline, CDR1 SGHVS and CDR2 FQNEAQ. This record belongs to a study of T cell responses to AZD1222 COVID-19 vaccine. Clones were read by immunoSEQ multiplex PCR, and TCRdb kept only the in-frame ones, dropping some. The table shows under 150,000 clones, with about nine tenths occurring only once. Overall study results and limits: Baseline seropositivity characterized only a handful of AZD1222 recipients. Vaccine-associated CD4 TCRs spanned spike, dominant at 160-218 and 743-854.

V and J are TRBV7-8 and TRBJ2-7, with 11 positions matching TRBD2. The sample here was peripheral blood, taken on day 0 of AZD1222 vaccination. The clonotype comes from an adult in good health. The CDR3 DNA is TGTGCCAGCAGCTCCTTACTAGCGGGAGTAGGGGAGCAGTACTTC. Translating it yields CASSSLLAGVGEQYF. Full variable domain (rest looked up from reference TRBV7-8 and TRBJ2-7): GAGVSQSPRYKVAKRGQDVALRCDPISGHVSLFWYQQALGQGPEFLTYFQNEAQLDKSGLPSDRFFAERPEGSVSTLKIQRTQQEDSAVYLCASSSLLAGVGEQYFGPGTRLTVT.